A selection of T cell receptor beta chains follows, all from one sample in a study of T cells in Graves' hyperthyroidism and ophthalmopathy. TCRdb re-called the multiplex PCR reads through MiXCR, storing one row per CDR3 protein. This sample carries 250,000 to 350,000 distinct CDR3 sequences, about 20% of them seen once, and the ten largest clones take approximately 60%. Sequencing input: blood. These receptors all stem from a man aged 25 to 40 with Graves' ophthalmopathy. Both conserved end residues are part of each CDR3. D genes are given only for firm matches. Clone size appears in some rows only: once, few, many, or a class for an expanded clone.

J gene	V gene	D gene	clone size	CDR3 protein	CDR3 DNA
TRBJ2-3	TRBV3-1	TRBD2	many	CASSQDSSGGTNTQYF	TGTGCCAGCAGCCAAGATTCTAGCGGGGGAACTAATACGCAGTATTTT
TRBJ2-1	TRBV6-5	TRBD2	few	CASSYSGTSGDSYNEQFF	TGTGCCAGCAGTTACTCCGGGACTAGTGGGGACTCCTACAATGAGCAGTTCTTC
TRBJ2-1	TRBV9	NA	NA	CASRASLQGSNEQFF	TGTGCCAGCAGAGCTTCCTTACAGGGATCTAATGAGCAGTTCTTC
TRBJ2-1	TRBV20-1	TRBD2	few	CSARDHLGTSEKQFF	TGCAGTGCTAGAGACCACCTGGGGACTAGCGAAAAACAGTTCTTC
TRBJ1-5	TRBV2	TRBD1	NA	CASSGDRVRQPQHF	TGTGCCAGCAGTGGGGACAGGGTGCGCCAGCCCCAGCATTTT
TRBJ2-4	TRBV7-9	TRBD1	NA	CASSFGTGPVGDQYF	TGTGCCAGCAGCTTCGGGACAGGGCCGGTGGGGGATCAGTACTTC
TRBJ2-1	TRBV27	TRBD2	few	CASQTRASGTQPNNEQFF	TGTGCCAGCCAGACTAGGGCTAGCGGGACCCAACCGAACAATGAGCAGTTCTTC
TRBJ2-1	TRBV7-8	NA	NA	CASLGGPNYNEQFF	TGTGCCAGCCTGGGCGGCCCCAATTACAATGAGCAGTTCTTC
TRBJ1-3	TRBV15	NA	few	CATSVNAGNTIYF	TGTGCCACCAGCGTCAATGCGGGAAACACCATATATTTT
TRBJ2-3	TRBV7-2	NA	many	CASSVDSYTQYF	TGTGCCAGCAGCGTAGACTCTTATACGCAGTATTTT
TRBJ1-5	TRBV15	NA	few	CATSPGAGGNQPQHF	TGTGCCACCAGCCCAGGAGCGGGCGGCAATCAGCCCCAGCATTTT
TRBJ2-1	TRBV5-6	NA	NA	CASSLEDREGYNEQFF	TGTGCCAGCAGCCTAGAGGACAGGGAGGGCTACAATGAGCAGTTCTTC
TRBJ1-5	TRBV6-6	NA	many	CASSYREEQPQHF	TGTGCCAGCAGTTACCGAGAGGAACAGCCCCAGCATTTT
TRBJ1-1	TRBV28	NA	many	CASIRGSKNTEAFF	TGTGCCAGCATCCGGGGCAGCAAGAACACTGAAGCTTTCTTT
TRBJ1-3	TRBV12-3/TRBV12-4	NA	NA	CASSLSNARNTIYF	TGTGCCAGCAGTTTAAGTAACGCCAGAAACACCATATATTTT
TRBJ2-2	TRBV5-1	NA	NA	CASLTDPSGFPGELFF	TGCGCCAGCCTAACAGATCCCTCCGGGTTCCCCGGGGAGCTGTTTTTT
TRBJ1-2	TRBV20-1	NA	few	CSASRGQGGYGYTF	TGCAGTGCTAGTCGTGGGCAGGGCGGCTATGGCTACACCTTC
TRBJ2-6	TRBV3-1	TRBD1	NA	CANHGQGVSGANVLTF	TGTGCCAACCATGGACAGGGAGTCTCTGGGGCCAACGTCCTGACTTTC
TRBJ1-4	TRBV11-2	NA	NA	CASSWTSTNEKLFF	TGTGCCAGCAGCTGGACATCAACTAATGAAAAACTGTTTTTT
TRBJ1-2	TRBV12-3/TRBV12-4	TRBD1	few	CASTGDRVHGYTF	TGTGCCAGCACAGGTGACAGGGTCCATGGCTACACCTTC
TRBJ1-1	TRBV30	TRBD1	many	CAGDRKNTEAFF	TGTGCCGGGGACAGGAAGAACACTGAAGCTTTCTTT
TRBJ1-5	TRBV12-3/TRBV12-4	NA	many	CASSFGVQPQHF	TGTGCCAGCAGTTTCGGGGTTCAGCCCCAGCATTTT
TRBJ2-5	TRBV5-1	TRBD1	NA	CASSLSLDRAQETQYF	TGCGCCAGCAGCTTAAGTCTAGACAGGGCCCAAGAGACCCAGTACTTC
TRBJ2-7	TRBV18	NA	many	CATGPGRTEQYF	TGTGCCACGGGACCGGGCCGGACCGAGCAGTACTTC
TRBJ2-2	TRBV2	NA	many	CASSEGSGGGTGELFF	TGTGCCAGCAGTGAAGGGTCAGGGGGAGGCACCGGGGAGCTGTTTTTT
TRBJ1-2	TRBV11-2	TRBD1	many	CASSLDRTGVGYTF	TGTGCCAGCAGCTTAGACAGGACAGGGGTAGGCTACACCTTC
TRBJ1-2	TRBV20-1	NA	many	CSARVVANYGYTF	TGCAGTGCTAGAGTAGTGGCGAACTATGGCTACACCTTC
TRBJ2-3	TRBV20-1	NA	many	CSASPRYERADTQYF	TGCAGTGCTAGCCCTAGGTACGAGCGCGCAGATACGCAGTATTTT
TRBJ2-3	TRBV3-1	NA	few	CASSQAGASTDTQYF	TGTGCCAGCAGCCAAGCTGGGGCTAGCACAGATACGCAGTATTTT
TRBJ2-1	TRBV2	TRBD2	few	CASRLAGVDEQFF	TGTGCCAGCAGACTAGCGGGAGTTGATGAGCAGTTCTTC
TRBJ2-1	TRBV3-1	TRBD2	few	CASSPGTSDMNEQFF	TGTGCCAGCAGCCCCGGGACTAGCGATATGAATGAGCAGTTCTTC
TRBJ2-7	TRBV12-3/TRBV12-4	NA	many	CASSPRAEGERYYEQYF	TGTGCCAGCAGTCCACGGGCGGAGGGGGAGAGATACTACGAGCAGTACTTC
TRBJ1-1	TRBV11-2	NA	few	CASSGPVNTEAFF	TGTGCCAGCAGCGGCCCGGTGAACACTGAAGCTTTCTTT
TRBJ2-2	TRBV4-2	NA	few	CASSQEGQNTGELFF	TGTGCCAGCAGCCAAGAGGGACAGAACACCGGGGAGCTGTTTTTT
TRBJ2-7	TRBV6-5	NA	many	CASSYGTTYEQYF	TGTGCCAGCAGTTACGGGACAACCTACGAGCAGTACTTC
TRBJ2-3	TRBV2	NA	many	CASSQRDITDTQYF	TGTGCCAGTTCTCAGCGGGACATCACAGATACGCAGTATTTT
TRBJ2-5	TRBV19	TRBD2	NA	CASSPLAGVLETQYF	TGTGCCAGTAGTCCCCTAGCGGGAGTTCTGGAGACCCAGTACTTC
TRBJ2-1	TRBV3-1	NA	many	CASSQESRLGQFF	TGTGCCAGCAGCCAAGAGTCTCGACTGGGGCAGTTCTTC
TRBJ2-1	TRBV5-5	TRBD1	NA	CASSSDRSSYNEQFF	TGTGCCAGCAGCTCGGACAGGAGCTCCTACAATGAGCAGTTCTTC
TRBJ2-3	TRBV5-6	TRBD2	NA	CASSVTGPRLAGNTDTQYF	TGTGCCAGCAGCGTCACCGGGCCTCGACTAGCGGGGAACACAGATACGCAGTATTTT
TRBJ2-5	TRBV6-5	NA	few	CASSYLQRETQYF	TGTGCCAGCAGTTACTTACAGCGAGAGACCCAGTACTTC
TRBJ1-2	TRBV5-1	NA	many	CASSLGLGGKAYGYTF	TGCGCCAGCAGCTTGGGGCTCGGGGGTAAGGCCTATGGCTACACCTTC
TRBJ1-2	TRBV12-5	TRBD1	few	CASGTGMGDGYTF	TGTGCTAGCGGGACAGGAATGGGCGACGGCTACACCTTC
TRBJ2-3	TRBV6-1	TRBD2	few	CASSYRTSGRNTDTQYF	TGTGCCAGCAGTTACCGGACTAGCGGGCGAAACACAGATACGCAGTATTTT
TRBJ2-7	TRBV6-2/TRBV6-3	NA	NA	CASSYGRRYYEQYF	TGTGCCAGCAGTTACGGACGCCGGTACTACGAGCAGTACTTC